This TCR beta chain was sequenced in a study of CD8+CD57+ T cells in acquired aplastic anemia. Study summary: Yields of DNA that came from sorted CD4+ and CD8+ cells averaged roughly 3.2 ug.

Whoever was chosen for sequencing had shown CD8+CD57+ cell expansion by flow cytometry. Regarding this clonotype: The antigen is undetermined.

Profiling of TCR beta VDJ combinations and CDR3 sequences used genomic DNA as template. TCRdb re-derived calls from the reads in MiXCR, one entry per CDR3 protein. The sample lists a few hundred thousand distinct CDR3 sequences, about 50% occurring once. Study-wide results and limits: Between patients and controls, about 31 CD8+ CDR3 sequences were found in common.

The CDR3 contains 13 residues. Germline lookup yields CDR1 KGHDR and CDR2 SFDVKD. Between the trimmed V and J ends, which lost 3 bases and 6 bases, there was a span of 11 bases. This TCR came from a human donor with aplastic anemia. This rearrangement joins TRBV24-1 to TRBJ2-7, with a weak D call TRBD1 (6 bases). The sample was sorted CD4+, CD8+, or CD8+CD57+ T cells (not recorded which) from PBMCs. The CDR3 bases are TGTGCCACCAGTGATGTAACAGGGCGCGAGCAGTACTTC. This translates into CATSDVTGREQYF.